Given below is one T cell receptor (beta chain) in context. The antigen is unknown. Sequencing used immunoSEQ multiplex PCR; TCRdb keeps in-frame clones, though not all of them. Of 55,000 to 75,000 clones in the sample, around four fifths were seen once. There are 14 residues in the CDR3. Germline V gene data show CDR1 as SGHVS and CDR2 as FNYEAQ. V lost 1 base, J lost 4 bases, and 10 bases lay in between. Excluded were patients having autoimmune disease history or systemic immunosuppression. This entry is derived from a study of OX40 agonist ivuxolimab in advanced cancers. General study results and limits: Expansion of clones was among the lowest in partial responders at 0.1-3.0 mg/kg.

The rearrangement links TRBV7-6 to TRBJ2-5; D gene unclear. The sequence came from an adult with an advanced solid tumor such as melanoma, head and neck, liver or kidney cancer. The sequencing here drew on CD4+ or CD8+ T cells sorted from blood, taken in a trial of the OX40 agonist ivuxolimab. The CDR3: CASSLGGSRETQYF. As DNA, the CDR3 is TGTGCCAGCAGCTTAGGTGGATCTCGAGAGACCCAGTACTTC.